The 21 T cell receptor beta chains reported below all come from one sample, sequenced in a study of cytomegalovirus exposure and HLA in healthy donors. PCR primers comprised 60 Vbeta and 13 Jbeta primers. Clones were sequenced by immunoSEQ multiplex PCR, and TCRdb holds only the in-frame ones, with some missing. The table records over 55,000 clones, 80% of them present only once. The sequenced sample was PBMCs. The receptors originated from a male donor in good health and CMV-seronegative.

This CDR3 reads CASSLSYRPVGTDTQYF. The CDR3 DNA follows: TGTGCCAGCAGCTTATCATACCGGCCAGTCGGGACAGATACGCAGTATTTT. The chain links TRBV11-3 to TRBJ2-3; D ambiguous. The germline gives CDR1 SGHNT, CDR2 YENEEA. This CDR3 has 17 amino acids. Trimming pared 2 bases from V and 3 bases from J, leaving 18 bases between.

The chain carries TRBV5-1 and TRBJ1-3, with D unclear. CDR1 is SGHRS, CDR2 YFSETQ, per germline. The CDR3 length is 15 residues. V was trimmed by 0 bases and J by 0 bases, leaving 7 bases between them. The CDR3 protein is CASSLVPGSGNTIYF. The CDR3 DNA sequence: TGCGCCAGCAGCTTGGTCCCAGGCTCTGGAAACACCATATATTTT.

The chain recombines TRBV29-1 with TRBJ2-7, with D unclear. V lost 1 base to trimming and J lost 3 bases, with 10 bases between them. Germline V lookup: CDR1 SQVTM, CDR2 ANQGSEA. The CDR3 sequence is 13 residues long. CDR3 sequence: CSVEGRQDYEQYF. CDR3 sequence (DNA): TGCAGCGTTGAAGGTCGGCAGGACTACGAGCAGTACTTC.

This clone was recorded a few times. The chain recombines TRBV2 with TRBJ1-2; D perhaps matches TRBD1 (6 bases). CDR1 and CDR2 (germline): SNHLY, FYNNEI. The CDR3 length is 13 residues. The V end lost 4 bases, the J end lost 8 bases, and 14 bases lay between the germline ends. CDR3 DNA sequence: TGTGCCAGCAGTGGATCGACAGGAGACGGCTACACCTTC. Translation gives CASSGSTGDGYTF.

The chain combines TRBV7-2 with TRBJ2-7; TRBD2 agrees at 8 bases. Trimming took 5 bases from V and 3 from J; bases not matched to a gene: 12. Germline lookup yields CDR1 SGHTA and CDR2 FQGNSA. There are 16 residues in the CDR3. CDR3 sequence (DNA): TGTGCCAGCAGCGCACACGGGGGGGCCAATAACTACGAGCAGTACTTC. The encoded protein is CASSAHGGANNYEQYF.

The V call is TRBV7-2, the J call TRBJ1-1; 8 bases agree with TRBD1. V shed 3 bases and J 4 bases; nucleotides not matched to a gene: 7. The CDR3 loop spans 15 amino acids. The V gene's germline CDR1 is SGHTA and CDR2 FQGNSA. CDR3 coding DNA: TGTGCCAGCAGCTTCCAAACAGGGGGTACCACTGAAGCTTTCTTT. As protein: CASSFQTGGTTEAFF. Looking up the rest from reference TRBV7-2 and TRBJ1-1 gives the full variable domain: GAGVSQSPSNKVTEKGKDVELRCDPISGHTALYWYRQSLGQGLEFLIYFQGNSAPDKSGLPSDRFSAERTGGSVSTLTIQRTQQEDSAVYLCASSFQTGGTTEAFFGQGTRLTVV.

V usage is TRBV27 and J usage is TRBJ2-2; perhaps TRBD2 as D (6 bases). The CDR3 extends over 15 amino acids. V shed 5 bases and J shed 4 bases, with 14 bases lying between them. Germline CDR1 reads MNHEY; CDR2 reads SMNVEV (reference sequence). The CDR3 coding sequence is TGTGCCAGCAGTGCCCGTGGGGGGACCACCGGGGAGCTGTTTTTT. As protein: CASSARGGTTGELFF.

This clone has just a few counts. The chain carries TRBV11-2 and TRBJ1-1; D gene ambiguous. V was shortened by 8 bases and J by 3 bases, with 16 bases between the two germline ends. Looked up from germline, CDR1 is SGHAT and CDR2 is FQNNGV. This CDR3 region has 14 residues. The CDR3 is CASSQTLEHTEAFF. The CDR3 DNA reads as TGTGCCAGCTCCCAGACATTGGAACACACTGAAGCTTTCTTT.

The gene calls are TRBV21-1 and TRBJ2-7; the table's D call of TRBD2 was not tested on the DNA. TRBV21-1 is assigned pseudogene status. This CDR3 spans 11 amino acids. The CDR3 loop is CASTRDYEQYF. For the CDR3, the DNA is TGTGCCAGCACCCGAGACTACGAGCAGTACTTC.

This clone was seen more than once but under ten times. The chain joins TRBV30 to TRBJ1-4; D remains ambiguous. This CDR3 spans 14 amino acids. V was trimmed by 5 bases and J by 6 bases, leaving 16 bases between them. Germline loops: CDR1 GTSNPN, CDR2 SVGIG (reference sequence). CDR3 in amino acids: CAWGETELYEKLFF. The CDR3 DNA is TGTGCCTGGGGCGAAACAGAATTGTATGAAAAACTGTTTTTT. Drawing the rest from reference TRBV30 and TRBJ1-4, the complete variable domain is SQTIHQWPATLVQPVGSPLSLECTVEGTSNPNLYWYRQAAGRGLQLLFYSVGIGQISSEVPQNLSASRPQDRQFILSSKKLLLSDSGFYLCAWGETELYEKLFFGSGTQLSVL.

J is TRBJ1-1 and V is TRBV11-3; maybe TRBD1 (5 bases). The ends were cut back, 5 bases at V and 4 bases at J, with 11 bases in the middle. Germline V lookup: CDR1 SGHNT, CDR2 YENEEA. This CDR3 comprises 13 residues. Here the CDR3 reads CASSPRGVTEAFF. CDR3 in DNA: TGTGCCAGCAGCCCCCGGGGGGTCACTGAAGCTTTCTTT.

The gene calls are TRBV10-3 and TRBJ2-3; D is possibly TRBD1 (6 bases). The CDR3 spans 13 residues. CDR1 and CDR2 (germline): ENHRY, SYGVKD. Trimming took off 8 bases at V and 0 bases at J, with 9 bases between the two ends. As DNA, the CDR3 is TGTGCCATCCAGAGGGGGAGCACAGATACGCAGTATTTT. Translating it yields CAIQRGSTDTQYF.

V usage is TRBV18 and J usage is TRBJ2-5; no clear D. CDR3 size: 14 residues. Trimming cost V 3 bases and J 5 bases, with 13 bases left between them. CDR1 KGHSH and CDR2 LQKENI come from the germline V gene. The CDR3 here is CASSPPTFYETQYF. The CDR3 bases are TGTGCCAGCTCACCCCCGACTTTTTATGAGACCCAGTACTTC.

J is TRBJ2-5 and V is TRBV7-6, with D possibly matching TRBD2 (5 bases). V was shortened by 3 bases and J by 5 bases, with 19 bases between the two germline ends. CDR1 and CDR2 (germline): SGHVS, FNYEAQ. The CDR3 spans 16 residues. The CDR3 reads CASSLAPSTKSETQYF. In DNA, the CDR3 is TGTGCCAGCAGCTTGGCACCTTCGACTAAGTCGGAGACCCAGTACTTC.

J is TRBJ1-1 and V is TRBV5-1, with TRBD1 as a possible D gene (5 bases). Germline V gene lookup returns CDR1 SGHRS and CDR2 YFSETQ. V lost 0 bases and J 7 bases, leaving 10 bases between the germline ends. The CDR3 covers 13 residues. As DNA, the CDR3 is TGCGCCAGCAGCTTGGCGCGGGGGGATGAAGCTTTCTTT. This gives the protein CASSLARGDEAFF.

The rearrangement links TRBV5-1 to TRBJ2-2; a weak D match, TRBD1 (5 bases). The length of the CDR3 is 15 residues. V dropped 0 bases and J dropped 6 bases, with 12 bases sitting between them. Germline CDR1 and CDR2: SGHRS and YFSETQ. Here the CDR3 reads CASSLAQGLPGELFF. Here the CDR3 DNA reads TGCGCCAGCAGCTTGGCCCAGGGTCTTCCCGGGGAGCTGTTTTTT.

The rearrangement uses TRBV19 and TRBJ1-1; TRBD1 might be the D (6 bases). V was cut by 6 bases and J by 1 base, with 12 bases left in between. Germline values: CDR1 LNHDA, CDR2 SQIVND (reference sequence). CDR3 length equals 14 residues. The CDR3 bases are TGTGCCAGTAGCGCGGGGGCAAGGAACACTGAAGCTTTCTTT. Its translation: CASSAGARNTEAFF.

The count of this clone is one. This chain links TRBV7-6 with TRBJ2-7; 12 positions agree with TRBD2. Germline V lookup: CDR1 SGHVS, CDR2 FNYEAQ. This CDR3 spans 15 amino acids. Germline trimming cut 4 bases from V and 0 bases from J; bases unmatched to any gene: 1. The CDR3 here is CASSSTSGGSYEQYF. The CDR3 DNA sequence: TGTGCCAGCAGCTCGACTAGCGGGGGCTCCTACGAGCAGTACTTC. The variable domain in full, completed from reference TRBV7-6 and TRBJ2-7, reads GAGVSQSPRYKVTKRGQDVALRCDPISGHVSLYWYRQALGQGPEFLTYFNYEAQQDKSGLPNDRFSAERPEGSISTLTIQRTEQRDSAMYRCASSSTSGGSYEQYFGPGTRLTVT.

V is TRBV18 and J is TRBJ1-4; weak D call: TRBD1 (6 bases). This CDR3 has 15 amino acids. Germline CDR1 reads KGHSH; CDR2 reads LQKENI. Between the trimmed V and J ends, which lost 3 bases and 4 bases, there was a span of 12 bases. CDR3 sequence (DNA): TGTGCCAGCTCACCTACGACAGGCGGTAATGAAAAACTGTTTTTT. The encoded protein is CASSPTTGGNEKLFF.

The chain recombines TRBV5-6 with TRBJ1-6; D is undetermined. There are 16 residues in the CDR3. The V and J ends lost 4 bases and 0 bases respectively, with 11 bases between them. Germline CDR1 reads SGHDT; CDR2 reads YYEEEE. The DNA for the CDR3 is TGTGCCAGCAGCCTACCGGGAGACTCCTATAATTCACCCCTCCACTTT. Translating gives CASSLPGDSYNSPLHF. Drawing the rest from reference TRBV5-6 and TRBJ1-6, the complete variable domain is DAGVTQSPTHLIKTRGQQVTLRCSPKSGHDTVSWYQQALGQGPQFIFQYYEEEERQRGNFPDRFSGHQFPNYSSELNVNALLLGDSALYLCASSLPGDSYNSPLHFGNGTRLTVT.

The chain uses TRBV5-6 and TRBJ2-7; possible D gene TRBD2, 5 bases. CDR3 size: 13 residues. Germline CDR1 reads SGHDT; CDR2 reads YYEEEE. V lost 0 bases and J lost 2, with 6 bases in between. DNA for the CDR3: TGTGCCAGCAGCTTGGCGGGAACCTACGAGCAGTACTTC. Its translation is CASSLAGTYEQYF. Complete variable domain (other parts from reference TRBV5-6 and TRBJ2-7): DAGVTQSPTHLIKTRGQQVTLRCSPKSGHDTVSWYQQALGQGPQFIFQYYEEEERQRGNFPDRFSGHQFPNYSSELNVNALLLGDSALYLCASSLAGTYEQYFGPGTRLTVT.